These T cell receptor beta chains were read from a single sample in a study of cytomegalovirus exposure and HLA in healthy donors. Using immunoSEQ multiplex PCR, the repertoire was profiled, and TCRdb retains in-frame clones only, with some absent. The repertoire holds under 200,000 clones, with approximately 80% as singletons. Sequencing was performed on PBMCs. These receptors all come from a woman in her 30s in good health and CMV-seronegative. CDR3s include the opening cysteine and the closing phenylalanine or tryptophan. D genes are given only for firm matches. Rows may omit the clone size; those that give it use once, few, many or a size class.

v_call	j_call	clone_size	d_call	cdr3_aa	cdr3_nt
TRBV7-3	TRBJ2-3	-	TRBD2	CASSLGERGGTDTQYF	TGTGCCAGCAGCTTAGGGGAGCGGGGAGGCACAGATACGCAGTATTTT
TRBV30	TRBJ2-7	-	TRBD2	CAWSVGTSGTGEKQYF	TGTGCCTGGAGTGTAGGGACTAGCGGGACGGGCGAAAAGCAGTACTTC
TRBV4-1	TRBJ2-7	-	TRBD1	CASSQPHRTGAREQYF	TGCGCCAGCAGCCAACCCCACCGGACAGGGGCTCGCGAGCAGTACTTC
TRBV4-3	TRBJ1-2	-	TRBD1	CASSRNGQGRRGYTF	TGCGCCAGCAGCCGAAATGGACAGGGCCGTCGAGGCTACACCTTC
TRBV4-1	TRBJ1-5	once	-	CASSQGGLSNQPQHF	TGCGCCAGCAGCCAAGGGGGACTTAGCAATCAGCCCCAGCATTTT
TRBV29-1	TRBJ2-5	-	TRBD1	CSVEYRGRFLVQTQYF	TGCAGCGTTGAATACAGGGGGCGCTTTCTCGTCCAGACCCAGTACTTC
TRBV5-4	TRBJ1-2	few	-	CASSFPGGYGYTF	TGTGCCAGCAGCTTCCCAGGAGGGTATGGCTACACCTTC
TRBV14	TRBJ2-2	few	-	CASSLQRPNTGELFF	TGTGCCAGCAGCCTCCAGAGGCCGAACACCGGGGAGCTGTTTTTT
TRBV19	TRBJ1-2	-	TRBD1	CASSMTGNYGYTF	TGTGCTAGTAGTATGACAGGGAACTATGGCTACACCTTC
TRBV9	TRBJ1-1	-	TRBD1	CASSAGGTDTEAFF	TGTGCCAGCAGCGCCGGAGGGACAGACACTGAAGCTTTCTTT
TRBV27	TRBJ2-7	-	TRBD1	CASSRLGQGPYEQYF	TGTGCCAGCAGCCGCCTCGGACAGGGACCGTACGAGCAGTACTTC
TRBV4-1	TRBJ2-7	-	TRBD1	CASSQGTGSSYEQYF	TGCGCCAGCAGCCAAGGGACAGGGAGCTCCTACGAGCAGTACTTC
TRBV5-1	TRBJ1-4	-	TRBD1	CASSQRTGKQKLFF	TGCGCCAGCAGCCAAAGGACAGGGAAGCAAAAACTGTTTTTT
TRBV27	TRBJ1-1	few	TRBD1	CATRTGNTEAFF	TGTGCCACCCGGACAGGGAACACTGAAGCTTTCTTT
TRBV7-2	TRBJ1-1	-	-	CASSLWSHSQGSVNTEAFF	TGTGCCAGCAGCTTATGGTCCCACAGCCAAGGTAGTGTCAACACTGAAGCTTTCTTT
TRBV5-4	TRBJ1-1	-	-	CASSTTGLNTEAFF	TGTGCCAGCAGCACCACAGGGTTGAACACTGAAGCTTTCTTT